Each of the 30 T cell receptor beta chains below was sequenced from the same sample in a study of blood T cell repertoires in COVID-19. Clones were sequenced by immunoSEQ multiplex PCR, and TCRdb holds only the in-frame ones, with some missing. The table includes tens of thousands of clones, 92% detected once. The specimen was peripheral blood. All receptors come from a man aged 45-65 years with active COVID-19.

The rearrangement links TRBV28 to TRBJ2-2; D remains ambiguous. Germline V gene lookup returns CDR1 MDHEN and CDR2 SYDVKM. There are 15 residues in the CDR3. V gave up 5 bases and J gave up 6 bases, with 16 bases separating them. The CDR3 region is CASSIIRLTPGELFF. The CDR3 DNA is TGTGCCAGCAGTATAATTCGGTTGACTCCCGGGGAGCTGTTTTTT.

The chain uses TRBV4-2 and TRBJ1-5, with 9 nucleotides matching TRBD1. V lost 5 bases and J lost 2; bases outside the gene matches: 1. CDR1 is LGHNA and CDR2 is YNFKEQ in the germline V gene. The CDR3 is 14 residues long. CDR3 amino acids: CASSWTGGNQPQHF. The CDR3 bases are TGTGCCAGCAGCTGGACAGGGGGCAATCAGCCCCAGCATTTT.

This clone was found once. V usage is TRBV24-1 and J usage is TRBJ2-1; 10 nucleotides line up with TRBD2. CDR1 is KGHDR and CDR2 is SFDVKD in the germline V gene. The V and J ends lost 9 bases and 8 bases, in that order; junction bases with no gene match: 9. There are 14 residues in the CDR3. CDR3 in DNA: TGTGCCACCCAAACTAGCGGGGACCCCTATGAGCAGTTCTTC. Translation gives CATQTSGDPYEQFF.

V usage is TRBV5-5 and J usage is TRBJ2-7; no firm D call. V dropped 2 bases and J dropped 2 bases, with 11 bases sitting between them. Per the germline V gene, CDR1 is SGHKS and CDR2 is YYEKEE (reference sequence). The CDR3 is 14 residues long. The CDR3 bases are TGTGCCAGCAGCTTCTGGGCGTCTACCTACGAGCAGTACTTC. Its translation: CASSFWASTYEQYF.

The chain carries TRBV25-1 and TRBJ1-1; weak D call: TRBD1 (6 bases). Trimming took 6 bases from V and 6 from J, leaving 14 bases between them. The length of the CDR3 is 13 residues. Germline CDR1 reads MGHDK; CDR2 reads SYGVNS. In nucleotides, the CDR3 is TGTGCCAGCAGGGGAGGGGGGGTACCTGAAGCTTTCTTT. Its translation: CASRGGGVPEAFF.

CDR3 DNA: TGTGGTACCAGGTGGGCGGGGGGGTTGAATGAGCAGTTCTTC. Translated: CGTRWAGGLNEQFF. This chain connects TRBV28 to TRBJ2-1; 9 nucleotides agree with TRBD2. The CDR3 sequence is 14 residues long. The germline CDR1 and CDR2 sequences are MDHEN and SYDVKM.

In its sample, this clone was seen once. This chain joins TRBV7-2 and TRBJ2-3, with 8 bases matching TRBD1. V was pared by 2 bases and J by 4 bases, with 2 bases of the junction left unmatched. Looked up from germline, CDR1 is SGHTA and CDR2 is FQGNSA. The CDR3 is 14 residues long. The CDR3 protein is CASSLQGAADTQYF. The CDR3 nucleotides read TGTGCCAGCAGCTTACAGGGGGCCGCAGATACGCAGTATTTT.

V is TRBV21-1 and J is TRBJ2-1; TRBD2, the table's D call, lacks a check against the DNA. TRBV21-1 is a known pseudogene. The CDR3 spans 18 residues. Here the CDR3 reads CASSNRLAGGASYNEQFF. CDR3 DNA sequence: TGTGCCAGCAGCAATCGACTAGCGGGAGGTGCCTCCTACAATGAGCAGTTCTTC.

CDR3 in DNA: TGTGCAAGTCGCTACACGGACAGAGGCACAGATACGCAGTATTTT. Translating it yields CASRYTDRGTDTQYF. V and J are TRBV12-2 and TRBJ2-3; the table assigns TRBD1, which was not confirmed against the DNA. TRBV12-2 is listed as a pseudogene. This CDR3 is built from 15 residues.

V gene TRBV6-5 combines with J gene TRBJ2-2; TRBD1 matches 8 bases. CDR3 length: 16 residues. Germline-derived CDR1 and CDR2 are MNHEY and SVGAGI. V gave up 4 bases and J gave up 4 bases; unmatched junction bases: 8. The CDR3 is CASSLQGGVGTGELFF. DNA of the CDR3: TGTGCCAGCAGTTTACAGGGGGGCGTTGGCACCGGGGAGCTGTTTTTT.

The CDR3, as DNA: TGCGCCAGCAGCTTGGGGCTAGCGTCCTACGAGCAGTACTTC. Encoded protein: CASSLGLASYEQYF. This rearrangement joins TRBV5-1 to TRBJ2-7, with D maybe TRBD2 (6 bases). Trimming stripped 0 bases from V and 1 base from J, with 8 bases between. This CDR3 contains 14 residues. CDR1 is SGHRS and CDR2 is YFSETQ in the germline V gene.

The J gene is TRBJ2-7, the V gene TRBV5-1, with 8 positions matching TRBD1. The CDR3 runs to 14 residues. Germline CDR1 SGHRS, CDR2 YFSETQ. V shed 3 bases, J shed 6 bases, and the junction held 8 bases outside the gene matches. CDR3 region: CASSSLDREGEQYF. The CDR3 region has the DNA TGCGCCAGCAGCTCACTGGACAGGGAAGGCGAGCAGTACTTC.

J is TRBJ2-1 and V is TRBV18; unclear D gene. There are 14 residues in the CDR3. V was trimmed by 8 bases and J by 1 base, leaving 12 bases between them. Germline loops: CDR1 KGHSH, CDR2 LQKENI. The CDR3: CASRLAVSYNEQFF. The CDR3 DNA is TGTGCCAGCCGGCTGGCGGTATCCTACAATGAGCAGTTCTTC.

The CDR3 nucleotides are TGTGCCAGCAGCTCCCCCGATAAGCACAGGCTTGAAGCTTTCTTT. This gives the protein CASSSPDKHRLEAFF. V gene TRBV7-9 combines with J gene TRBJ1-1, with D possibly being TRBD1 (5 bases). CDR1 and CDR2 (germline): SEHNR, FQNEAQ (reference sequence). This CDR3 comprises 15 residues. V shed 4 bases and J shed 7 bases, with 19 bases lying between them.

CDR3 in DNA: TGCGCCAGCAGGGGGACTGGGGACGGTTATTCACCCCTCCACTTT. Its translation is CASRGTGDGYSPLHF. The chain employs TRBV10-1 and TRBJ1-6; maybe TRBD1 (5 bases). Trimming removed 6 bases at V and 8 bases at J, with 17 bases between. Per germline, CDR1 WNHNN and CDR2 SYGVQD (reference sequence). This CDR3 has 15 amino acids.

This chain links TRBV3-1 (or the pseudogene TRBV3-2) with TRBJ1-1; no clear D. V was pared by 3 bases and J by 4 bases, with 9 bases between. Germline values: CDR1 LGHDT, CDR2 YNNKEL (reference sequence). The CDR3 is 13 amino acids. The CDR3 DNA reads as TGTGCCAGCAGCCACGGAGGGCGCACTGAAGCTTTCTTT. It specifies CASSHGGRTEAFF.

Worth noting for this clone: One end of the junction varies from germline; a read error may be responsible. The V gene is TRBV2, the J gene TRBJ2-4; 8 positions match TRBD1. The CDR3 consists of 12 residues. The germline V gene encodes CDR1 SNHLY and CDR2 FYNNEI. For the CDR3, the DNA is TGTGCCAGCAGGGAAGGACAGGGCGTTCAGTACTTC. Protein sequence: CASREGQGVQYF. The variable domain in full, with the rest retrieved from reference TRBV2 and TRBJ2-4, is EPEVTQTPSHQVTQMGQEVILRCVPISNHLYFYWYRQILGQKVEFLVSFYNNEISEKSEIFDDQFSVERPDGSNFTLKIRSTKLEDSAMYFCASREGQGVQYFGAGTRLSVL.

This chain joins TRBV6-4 and TRBJ2-3; unclear D gene. V lost 3 bases, J lost 0 bases, and 10 bases lay in between. CDR1 and CDR2 (germline): MRHNA, SNTAGT. The CDR3 covers 15 residues. DNA for the CDR3: TGTGCCAGCAGTGAGGTTCAGGCAAGCACAGATACGCAGTATTTT. It is translated as CASSEVQASTDTQYF.

The gene calls are TRBV28 and TRBJ2-5, with 8 bases lining up with TRBD2. The CDR3 loop spans 13 amino acids. V shed 4 bases and J 10 bases; nucleotides not matched to a gene: 8. Germline assignment: CDR1 MDHEN and CDR2 SYDVKM. The CDR3 region is CASSWTGGMNQYF. As DNA, the CDR3 is TGTGCCAGCAGTTGGACGGGAGGGATGAACCAGTACTTC.

The chain couples TRBV5-1 to TRBJ1-2, with 9 bases that match TRBD1. The junction had 7 bases not matched to a gene; V was cut back by 4 bases and J by 6 bases. The CDR3 is 14 amino acids. Germline V gene sequence: CDR1 SGHRS, CDR2 YFSETQ. CDR3 DNA sequence: TGCGCCAGCAGCCTCGGACAGGGGAATAATGGCTACACCTTC. It translates to CASSLGQGNNGYTF. Based on the CDR3 plus reference TRBV5-1 and TRBJ1-2, the full variable domain is KAGVTQTPRYLIKTRGQQVTLSCSPISGHRSVSWYQQTPGQGLQFLFEYFSETQRNKGNFPGRFSGRQFSNSRSEMNVSTLELGDSALYLCASSLGQGNNGYTFGSGTRLTVV.

The J gene is TRBJ1-2, the V gene TRBV5-6; D uncertain. Trimming left V 5 bases short and J 5 bases short, with 19 bases between. The CDR3 extends over 15 amino acids. The germline gives CDR1 SGHDT, CDR2 YYEEEE. The CDR3 DNA is TGTGCCAGCAGTACAACCGGGATCAGCCATTATGGCTACACCTTC. It codes for CASSTTGISHYGYTF. Filled out from reference TRBV5-6 and TRBJ1-2, the complete variable domain reads DAGVTQSPTHLIKTRGQQVTLRCSPKSGHDTVSWYQQALGQGPQFIFQYYEEEERQRGNFPDRFSGHQFPNYSSELNVNALLLGDSALYLCASSTTGISHYGYTFGSGTRLTVV.

This clone is labeled medium-sized. V usage is TRBV4-2 and J usage is TRBJ2-1; 11 nucleotides align to TRBD2. The CDR3 runs 16 residues. Trimming at V came to 1 base and at J to 4 bases, leaving 3 bases not matched to a gene. In germline, CDR1 is LGHNA, CDR2 YNFKEQ. CDR3 region: CASSQAGTSGYNEQFF. CDR3 bases: TGTGCCAGCAGCCAAGCCGGGACTAGCGGTTACAATGAGCAGTTCTTC.

This chain joins TRBV18 and TRBJ2-2, with TRBD2 matching 12 bases. This CDR3 is 17 amino acids long. From germline, CDR1 is KGHSH and CDR2 LQKENI. The V gene end was trimmed by 2 bases and the J gene end by 2 bases; junction bases not matched to a gene: 3. The CDR3 DNA is TGTGCCAGCTCACCAGAGGGACTAGCGGGCAACACCGGGGAGCTGTTTTTT. Its protein is CASSPEGLAGNTGELFF.

The chain is built from TRBV29-1 and TRBJ2-7; 9 bases align to TRBD1. Per the germline V gene, CDR1 is SQVTM and CDR2 is ANQGSEA. The CDR3 is 13 amino acids. Trimming took 6 bases from V and 1 from J; bases not matched to a gene: 4. In nucleotides, the CDR3 is TGCAGCGTCCGGACAGGGGATTCCTACGAGCAGTACTTC. Its translation is CSVRTGDSYEQYF.

This rearrangement joins TRBV7-8 to TRBJ1-1; D is possibly TRBD1 (6 bases). V lost 5 bases and J 3 bases, leaving 22 bases between the germline ends. The germline V gene has CDR1 SGHVS and CDR2 FQNEAQ. The CDR3 spans 17 residues. CDR3 sequence reads: CASSPDRWGEGDTEAFF. The CDR3 coding sequence is TGTGCCAGCAGCCCAGATCGCTGGGGCGAGGGGGACACTGAAGCTTTCTTT.

The chain joins TRBV7-2 to TRBJ2-1; D ambiguous. The CDR3 extends over 14 amino acids. Germline CDR1 reads SGHTA; CDR2 reads FQGNSA. V was shortened by 5 bases and J by 8 bases, with 16 bases between the two germline ends. The CDR3 loop reads CASSPLGSFHEQFF. CDR3 in DNA: TGTGCCAGCAGCCCCCTCGGGTCGTTCCATGAGCAGTTCTTC.

The V call is TRBV3-1 (or the pseudogene TRBV3-2), the J call TRBJ2-7, with 13 bases lining up with TRBD2. Losses at the gene ends were 2 bases for V and 1 base for J; bases not matched to a gene: 8. The CDR3 runs 18 residues. Per germline, CDR1 LGHDT and CDR2 YNNKEL (reference sequence). The CDR3 protein is CASSQQGTSGNGSYEQYF. DNA for the CDR3: TGTGCCAGCAGCCAACAAGGGACTAGCGGGAATGGTTCCTACGAGCAGTACTTC.

The chain links TRBV7-8 to TRBJ1-6; D is perhaps TRBD1 (5 bases). The V gene lost 4 bases and the J gene lost 10 bases, with 11 bases spanning the gap. The CDR3 has 13 amino acids. Germline CDR1 and CDR2: SGHVS and FQNEAQ. The CDR3 loop reads CASSYIRESPLHF. The CDR3 DNA reads as TGTGCCAGCAGCTACATCAGGGAATCACCCCTCCACTTT. The full variable domain, completed using reference TRBV7-8 and TRBJ1-6, is GAGVSQSPRYKVAKRGQDVALRCDPISGHVSLFWYQQALGQGPEFLTYFQNEAQLDKSGLPSDRFFAERPEGSVSTLKIQRTQQEDSAVYLCASSYIRESPLHFGNGTRLTVT.

This chain joins TRBV6-5 and TRBJ2-1; 8 positions match TRBD2. This CDR3 region has 14 residues. The V gene's germline CDR1 is MNHEY and CDR2 SVGAGI. V gave up 6 bases and J gave up 1 base; unmatched junction bases: 2. The chain's CDR3 is CASRSSGSYNEQFF. CDR3 DNA: TGTGCCAGCAGATCTAGCGGGTCCTACAATGAGCAGTTCTTC.

This chain joins TRBV19 and TRBJ2-2, with D possibly TRBD2 on 5 matching bases. From germline, CDR1 is LNHDA and CDR2 SQIVND (reference sequence). The CDR3 has 17 amino acids. The V gene lost 5 bases and the J gene lost 4 bases, with 20 bases spanning the gap. The CDR3 here is CASSSETLVYGTGELFF. Here the CDR3 DNA reads TGTGCCAGTAGTTCCGAAACACTAGTCTATGGCACCGGGGAGCTGTTTTTT.